This T cell receptor beta chain was obtained from a study of control samples from healthy donors and cancer patients. Clones were read by immunoSEQ multiplex PCR, and TCRdb kept only the in-frame ones, dropping some. The profile covers some 160,000 clones, with about 93% appearing a single time and 0.68% taken by the ten largest. The germline CDR1 and CDR2 sequences are SGHAT and FQNNGV. The CDR3 is made up of 16 amino acids. J was trimmed by 6 bases and V by 4 bases; bases with no gene match: 10. Input material: blood. The rearrangement links TRBV11-2 to TRBJ2-1; TRBD2 matches at 9 bases. The sequence came from a woman in her 30s in good health. In nucleotides, the CDR3 is TGTGCCAGCAGCTACACCCGGGCGGGAGGGGGCAATGAGCAGTTCTTC. Protein: CASSYTRAGGGNEQFF.